This T cell receptor beta chain came from a study of CD8+CD57+ T cells in acquired aplastic anemia. Study in general: Sorted CD4+ and CD8+ cells gave a mean 3.2 ug DNA, range about 0.17 to 27.4 ug.

Of note for this clonotype: The target antigen is unknown.

Template material for TCR beta VDJ and CDR3 profiling consisted of genomic DNA. TCRdb recomputed calls from the reads with MiXCR, one row per CDR3 protein. The sample includes approximately 150,000 distinct CDR3 sequences, roughly half of them seen just once. The V and J ends lost 3 bases and 2 bases, in that order; junction bases with no gene match: 15. The CDR3 is 18 residues long. Looked up from germline, CDR1 is MGHDK and CDR2 is SYGVNS. Notes on the study in general: Patient and control CD8+ Simpson's diversity was not significantly different.

By flow cytometry, patients selected for sequencing had shown an expansion of CD8+CD57+ cells. Severe acquired aplastic anemia was the diagnosis recorded for all patients. At blood sampling, none of the patients had yet received therapy. Sequences were obtained from sorted CD4+, CD8+, or CD8+CD57+ T cells (not recorded which) from PBMCs. This chain uses TRBV25-1 with TRBJ2-5, with 7 bases aligning to TRBD2. The receptor's source is a human donor with aplastic anemia. CDR3 sequence reads: CASSEPRPGRAMQETQYF. CDR3 sequence (DNA): TGTGCCAGCAGTGAGCCCCGTCCGGGGAGGGCAATGCAAGAGACCCAGTACTTC.